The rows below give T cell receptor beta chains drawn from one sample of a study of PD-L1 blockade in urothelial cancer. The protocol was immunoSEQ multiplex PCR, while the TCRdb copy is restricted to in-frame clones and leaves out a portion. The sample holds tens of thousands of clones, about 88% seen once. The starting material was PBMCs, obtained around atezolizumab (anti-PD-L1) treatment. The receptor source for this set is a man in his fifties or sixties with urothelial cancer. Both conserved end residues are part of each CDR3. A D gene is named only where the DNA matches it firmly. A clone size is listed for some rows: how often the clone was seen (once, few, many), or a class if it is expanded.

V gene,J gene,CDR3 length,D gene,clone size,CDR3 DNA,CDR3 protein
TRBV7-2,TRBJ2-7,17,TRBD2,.,TGTGCCAGCACCGCCGGGACTAGCGGAGGTATATCCTACGAGCAGTACTTC,CASTAGTSGGISYEQYF
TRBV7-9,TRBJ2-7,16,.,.,TGTGCCAGCAGCTTAGTTTCCCTAGGCGACTCCTACGAGCAGTACTTC,CASSLVSLGDSYEQYF
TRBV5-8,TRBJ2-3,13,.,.,TGTGCCAGCGAGACAGGATACACAGATACGCAGTATTTT,CASETGYTDTQYF
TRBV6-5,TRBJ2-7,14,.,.,TGTGCCAGCAGTTACTCGCCAGGAGGCTACGAGCAGTACTTC,CASSYSPGGYEQYF
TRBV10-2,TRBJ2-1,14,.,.,TGCGCCAGCAGACCGGTCGGCTCCTACAATGAGCAGTTCTTC,CASRPVGSYNEQFF
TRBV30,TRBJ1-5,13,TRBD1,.,TGTGCCTGGAGTGTACAGGGGGGCCAGCCCCAGCATTTT,CAWSVQGGQPQHF
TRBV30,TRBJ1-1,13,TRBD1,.,TGTGCCTGCAAAGACAGGGACAACACTGAAGCTTTCTTT,CACKDRDNTEAFF
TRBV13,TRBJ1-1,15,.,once,TGTGCCAGCAGCCCGGGGGGTTGGGGTTCGTTTGAAGCTTTCTTT,CASSPGGWGSFEAFF
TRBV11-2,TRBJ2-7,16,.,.,TGTGCCAGCAGCTACCTAGGTGGGAGGACGAGCTACGAGCAGTACTTC,CASSYLGGRTSYEQYF
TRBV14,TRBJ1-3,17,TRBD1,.,TGTGCCAGCAGCCCAAGGGACAGGGGACACTCTGGAAACACCATATATTTT,CASSPRDRGHSGNTIYF
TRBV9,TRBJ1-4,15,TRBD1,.,TGTGCCAGCAGCGCGGACAGGGGGCAACGTGAAAAACTGTTTTTT,CASSADRGQREKLFF
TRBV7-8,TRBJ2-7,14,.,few,TGTGCCAGCACCTCCCCGTCGGGATCCTACGAGCAGTACTTC,CASTSPSGSYEQYF
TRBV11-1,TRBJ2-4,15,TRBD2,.,TGTGCCAGCAGCTTCCGGACTAGGGACAAAAACATTCAGTACTTC,CASSFRTRDKNIQYF
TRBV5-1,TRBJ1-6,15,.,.,TGCGCCAGCAGTCCCCTGGGGAGTACCAATTCACCCCTCCACTTT,CASSPLGSTNSPLHF